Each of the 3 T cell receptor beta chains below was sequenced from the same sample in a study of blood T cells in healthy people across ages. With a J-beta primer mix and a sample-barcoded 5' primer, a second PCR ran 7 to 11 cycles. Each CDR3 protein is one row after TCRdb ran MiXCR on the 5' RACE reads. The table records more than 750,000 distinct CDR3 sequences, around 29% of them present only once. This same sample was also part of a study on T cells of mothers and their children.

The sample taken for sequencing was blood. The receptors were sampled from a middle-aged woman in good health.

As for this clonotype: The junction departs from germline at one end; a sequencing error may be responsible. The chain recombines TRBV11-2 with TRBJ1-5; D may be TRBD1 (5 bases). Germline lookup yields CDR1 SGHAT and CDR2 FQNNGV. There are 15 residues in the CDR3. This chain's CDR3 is CACSGIRDDNQPQHF. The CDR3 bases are TGTGCCTGCAGCGGAATCAGGGACGACAATCAGCCCCAGCATTTT.

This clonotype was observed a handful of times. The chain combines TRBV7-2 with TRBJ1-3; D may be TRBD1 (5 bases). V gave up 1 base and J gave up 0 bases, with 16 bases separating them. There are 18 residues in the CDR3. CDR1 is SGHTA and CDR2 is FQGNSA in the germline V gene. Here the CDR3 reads CASSLDLGWRGSGNTIYF. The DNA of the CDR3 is TGTGCCAGCAGCTTAGATTTGGGTTGGAGGGGCTCTGGAAACACCATATATTTT.

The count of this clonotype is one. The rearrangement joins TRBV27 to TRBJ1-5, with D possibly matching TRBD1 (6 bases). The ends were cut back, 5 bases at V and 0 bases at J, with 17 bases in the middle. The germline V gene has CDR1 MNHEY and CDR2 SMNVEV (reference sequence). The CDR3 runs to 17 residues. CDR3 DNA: TGTGCCAGCAGTCCTCCCCAGGGGAGATATAGCAATCAGCCCCAGCATTTT. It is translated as CASSPPQGRYSNQPQHF.